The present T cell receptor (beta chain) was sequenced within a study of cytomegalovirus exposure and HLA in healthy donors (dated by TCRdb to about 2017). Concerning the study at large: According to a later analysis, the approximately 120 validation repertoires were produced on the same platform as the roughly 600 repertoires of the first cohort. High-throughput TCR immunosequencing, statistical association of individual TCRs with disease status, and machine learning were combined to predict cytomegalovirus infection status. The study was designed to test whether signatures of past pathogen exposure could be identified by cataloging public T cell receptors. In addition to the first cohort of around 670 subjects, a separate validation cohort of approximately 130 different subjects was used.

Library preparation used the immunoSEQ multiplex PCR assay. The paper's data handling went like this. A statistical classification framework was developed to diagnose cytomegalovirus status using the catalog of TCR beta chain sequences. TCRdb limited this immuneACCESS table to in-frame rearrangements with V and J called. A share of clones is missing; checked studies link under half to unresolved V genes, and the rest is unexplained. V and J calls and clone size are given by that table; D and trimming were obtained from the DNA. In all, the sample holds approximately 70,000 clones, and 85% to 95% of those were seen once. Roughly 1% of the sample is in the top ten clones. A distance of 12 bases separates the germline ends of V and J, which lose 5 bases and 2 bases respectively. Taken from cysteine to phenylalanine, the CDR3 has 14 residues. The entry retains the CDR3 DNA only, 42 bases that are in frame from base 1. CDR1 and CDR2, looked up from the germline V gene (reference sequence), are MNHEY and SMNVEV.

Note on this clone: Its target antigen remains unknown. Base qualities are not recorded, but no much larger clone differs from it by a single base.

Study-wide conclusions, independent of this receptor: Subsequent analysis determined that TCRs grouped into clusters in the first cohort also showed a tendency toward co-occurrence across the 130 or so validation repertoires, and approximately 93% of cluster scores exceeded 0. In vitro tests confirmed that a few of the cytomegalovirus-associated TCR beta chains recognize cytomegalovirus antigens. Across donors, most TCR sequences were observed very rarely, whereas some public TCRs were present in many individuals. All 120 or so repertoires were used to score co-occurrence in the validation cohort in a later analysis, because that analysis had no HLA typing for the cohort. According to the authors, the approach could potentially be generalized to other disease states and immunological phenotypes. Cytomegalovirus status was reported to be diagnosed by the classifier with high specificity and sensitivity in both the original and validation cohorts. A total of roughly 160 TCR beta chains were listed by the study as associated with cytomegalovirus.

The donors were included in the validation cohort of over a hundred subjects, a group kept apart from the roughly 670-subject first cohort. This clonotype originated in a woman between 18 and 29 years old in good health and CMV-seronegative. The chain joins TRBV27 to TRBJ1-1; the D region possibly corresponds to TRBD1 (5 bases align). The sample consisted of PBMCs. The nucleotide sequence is TGTGCCAGCAGTCCCATAGGGGCAAACACTGAAGCTTTCTTT. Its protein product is CASSPIGANTEAFF.